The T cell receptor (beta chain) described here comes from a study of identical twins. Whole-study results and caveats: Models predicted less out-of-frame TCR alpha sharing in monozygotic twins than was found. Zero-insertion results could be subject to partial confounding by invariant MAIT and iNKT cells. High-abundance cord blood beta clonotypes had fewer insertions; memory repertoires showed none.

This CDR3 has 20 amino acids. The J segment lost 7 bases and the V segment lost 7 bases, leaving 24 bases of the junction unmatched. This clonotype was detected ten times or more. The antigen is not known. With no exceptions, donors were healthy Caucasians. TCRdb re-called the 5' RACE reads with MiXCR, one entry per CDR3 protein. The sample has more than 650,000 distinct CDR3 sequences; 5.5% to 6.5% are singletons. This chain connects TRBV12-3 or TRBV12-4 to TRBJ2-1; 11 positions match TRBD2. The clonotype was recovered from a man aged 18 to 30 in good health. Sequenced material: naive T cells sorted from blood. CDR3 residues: CASTFRVLAGGPEVLNEQFF. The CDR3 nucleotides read TGTGCCAGCACTTTCAGGGTCTTAGCGGGAGGGCCAGAGGTCCTGAATGAGCAGTTCTTC.